The 28 T cell receptor beta chains below all came from one sample that was sequenced in a study of neurological immune-mediated disorders. From the 5' RACE reads, TCRdb called clonotypes with MiXCR, one entry per CDR3 protein. Here the sample spans 40,000 or so distinct CDR3 sequences, 2% to 3% being singletons. What was sequenced was PBMCs. These receptors all stem from a man between 50 and 59 years old with multiple sclerosis.

This clonotype was counted ten times or more. This chain joins TRBV20-1 and TRBJ2-2; D might be TRBD1 (6 bases). The CDR3 is 14 amino acids. Germline values: CDR1 DFQATT, CDR2 SNEGSKA (reference sequence). V lost 5 bases, J lost 0 bases, and 10 bases lay in between. The CDR3 loop reads CSAGQNANTGELFF. CDR3 DNA: TGCAGTGCTGGACAGAACGCGAACACCGGGGAGCTGTTTTTT.

This clonotype was observed at least ten times. The J gene is TRBJ2-3, the V gene TRBV7-6, with 9 positions matching TRBD1. V trimming: 5 bases; J trimming: 3 bases; junction bases outside the gene matches: 3. Germline V gene lookup returns CDR1 SGHVS and CDR2 FNYEAQ. The length of the CDR3 is 14 residues. The DNA of the CDR3 is TGTGCCAGCAGCAGGACAGGGGCGACAGATACGCAGTATTTT. This gives the protein CASSRTGATDTQYF.

This clonotype has at least ten counts. V usage is TRBV6-2 or TRBV6-3 and J usage is TRBJ2-4, with D unresolved. The CDR3 runs 13 residues. Trimming shortened V by 2 bases and J by 0 bases, and 2 bases separated the two germline ends. Per germline, CDR1 MNHEY and CDR2 SVGEGT. CDR3 loop: CASSYEAKNIQYF. The CDR3 DNA reads as TGTGCCAGCAGTTACGAAGCCAAAAACATTCAGTACTTC.

This clonotype has ten or more counts. The chain carries TRBV9 and TRBJ1-1; D is unclear. This CDR3 is 14 amino acids long. V lost 3 bases to trimming and J lost 1 base, with 10 bases between them. Germline V gene data show CDR1 as SGDLS and CDR2 as YYNGEE. CDR3 coding DNA: TGTGCCAGCAGCGCCTGGGAAAGGAACACTGAAGCTTTCTTT. Translating it yields CASSAWERNTEAFF.

On this clonotype itself: One end of the junction fails to match germline, which may point to a read error. The chain joins TRBV7-8 to TRBJ1-5, with a weak D call TRBD1 (6 bases). The CDR3 consists of 15 residues. Per the germline V gene, CDR1 is SGHVS and CDR2 is FQNEAQ. The CDR3 bases are TGTGCCAGCAGCCCTAGGGGGGGCCTGGGTCAGCCCCAGAATTTT. Translation gives CASSPRGGLGQPQNF.

This clonotype showed up many times. CDR3 amino acids: CSAQAGGQRENTIYF. The CDR3 coding sequence is TGCAGTGCTCAGGCAGGGGGCCAGCGGGAAAACACCATATATTTT. The J gene is TRBJ1-3, the V gene TRBV20-1; 8 bases line up with TRBD1. V was clipped by 5 bases and J by 6 bases; unmatched bases: 12. Germline CDR1 DFQATT, CDR2 SNEGSKA (reference sequence). The CDR3 contains 15 residues.

This clonotype was detected ten times or more. V usage is TRBV29-1 and J usage is TRBJ2-1; 10 bases map to TRBD1. V shed 4 bases, J shed 5 bases, and the junction held 11 bases outside the gene matches. The CDR3 length is 16 residues. Germline-derived CDR1 and CDR2 are SQVTM and ANQGSEA. The CDR3 DNA follows: TGCAGCGTTGCCTCCGCCCGGGACAGGGGAGACAATGAGCAGTTCTTC. Its translation is CSVASARDRGDNEQFF.

This clonotype was counted ten times or more. V is TRBV5-1 and J is TRBJ1-2; D gene unclear. Germline loops: CDR1 SGHRS, CDR2 YFSETQ. V lost 0 bases and J 3 bases, leaving 12 bases between the germline ends. The CDR3 totals 15 residues. DNA of the CDR3: TGCGCCAGCAGCTTGGCCGGACTTCAAGACTATGGCTACACCTTC. This codes for CASSLAGLQDYGYTF.

This clonotype was counted at least ten times. The chain carries TRBV6-2 or TRBV6-3 and TRBJ2-1, with 12 positions matching TRBD2. Germline loops: CDR1 MNHEY, CDR2 SVGEGT. The CDR3 has 16 amino acids. J gave up 4 bases and V 2 bases, and 3 bases lay outside the gene matches. The CDR3 region is CASSYRLAGGYNEQFF. The CDR3 DNA sequence: TGTGCCAGCAGTTACCGGCTAGCGGGGGGGTACAATGAGCAGTTCTTC.

This clonotype came up many times. This chain joins TRBV5-1 and TRBJ1-4, with D possibly being TRBD1 (5 bases). The CDR3 length is 14 residues. Germline V gene data show CDR1 as SGHRS and CDR2 as YFSETQ. V lost 0 bases, J lost 8 bases, and 11 bases lay in between. CDR3 sequence reads: CASSLGQLEEKLFF. The CDR3 nucleotides read TGCGCCAGCAGCTTGGGACAGCTTGAGGAAAAACTGTTTTTT.

A note on this clonotype: Given a much more abundant clone one base away, this may be a read error. The rearrangement uses TRBV20-1 and TRBJ1-1; no reliable D call. Germline V lookup: CDR1 DFQATT, CDR2 SNEGSKA (reference sequence). V was clipped by 6 bases and J by 2 bases, with 10 bases between them. CDR3 length: 12 residues. The CDR3 DNA reads as TGCAGTGCCCAGATGGAAAACACTGAAGCTTTCTTT. Amino acid sequence: CSAQMENTEAFF.

This clonotype was observed at least ten times. Sequence at one end of the junction differs from germline and may be a read error. The V and J genes are TRBV5-1 and TRBJ2-1; D unresolved. The germline V gene encodes CDR1 SGHRS and CDR2 YFSETQ. The CDR3 loop spans 14 amino acids. CDR3 bases: TGCGCCAGCAGCTTGGGGGCAGGCGATTCAACAAACCACTTC. Its translation: CASSLGAGDSTNHF.

This clonotype has a count of ten or more. The chain uses TRBV12-3 or TRBV12-4 and TRBJ1-1; 8 nucleotides agree with TRBD1. V dropped 7 bases and J dropped 4; count of bases not matched to a gene: 8. This CDR3 region has 14 residues. CDR3 DNA sequence: TGTGCCAGCAATACAGGGGGATGGGGCACTGAAGCTTTCTTT. Translated: CASNTGGWGTEAFF.

This clonotype was recorded many times. This sequence joins TRBV20-1 and TRBJ2-3; 7 nucleotides agree with TRBD2. Germline assignment: CDR1 DFQATT and CDR2 SNEGSKA (reference sequence). V gave up 1 base and J gave up 6 bases; unmatched junction bases: 13. The CDR3 sequence is 16 residues long. Written as DNA, the CDR3 is TGCAGTGCTAGAGCCGGGCTAGCGGTTCCCCGGGATACGCAGTATTTT. Its protein is CSARAGLAVPRDTQYF.

In its sample, this clonotype was seen a few times. The V gene is TRBV7-3, the J gene TRBJ2-5; D is uncertain. This CDR3 has 13 residues. Trimming took off 2 bases at V and 5 bases at J, with 9 bases between the two ends. Germline values: CDR1 SGHTA, CDR2 FQGTGA. In DNA form, the CDR3 reads TGTGCCAGCAGCTTAGGTTCGCACGAGACCCAGTACTTC. Translating it yields CASSLGSHETQYF. The full variable domain, with the rest looked up from reference TRBV7-3 and TRBJ2-5, is GAGVSQTPSNKVTEKGKYVELRCDPISGHTALYWYRQSLGQGPEFLIYFQGTGAADDSGLPNDRFFAVRPEGSVSTLKIQRTERGDSAVYLCASSLGSHETQYFGPGTRLLVL.

This clonotype was seen repeatedly, ten times or more. V gene TRBV5-1 combines with J gene TRBJ2-5; maybe TRBD1 (6 bases). Per the germline V gene, CDR1 is SGHRS and CDR2 is YFSETQ. Trimming cost V 0 bases and J 5 bases, with 11 bases left between them. This CDR3 is 14 amino acids long. CDR3 residues: CASSLDRVRETQYF. DNA of the CDR3: TGCGCCAGCAGCTTGGACAGGGTGCGGGAGACCCAGTACTTC.

This clonotype has ten or more counts. The J gene is TRBJ1-3, the V gene TRBV18; no clear D. The CDR3 totals 15 residues. Per germline, CDR1 KGHSH and CDR2 LQKENI. Trimming removed 3 bases from V and 2 bases from J, with 11 bases in between. CDR3 sequence reads: CASSPFDLTGNTIYF. CDR3 DNA sequence: TGTGCCAGCTCACCTTTCGATCTTACTGGAAACACCATATATTTT.

The V and J genes are TRBV27 and TRBJ2-1; D not certain. The length of the CDR3 is 13 residues. Germline V gene sequence: CDR1 MNHEY, CDR2 SMNVEV (reference sequence). Trimming shortened V by 0 bases and J by 7 bases, and 7 bases separated the two germline ends. CDR3 amino acids: CASSLSIGNEQFF. For the CDR3, the DNA is TGTGCCAGCAGTTTATCAATCGGGAATGAGCAGTTCTTC.

This clonotype has just a few counts. The V and J genes are TRBV10-1 and TRBJ2-1, with TRBD2 matching over 7 bases. V lost 6 bases to trimming and J lost 2 bases; unmatched junction nucleotides: 7. Looked up from germline, CDR1 is WNHNN and CDR2 is SYGVQD (reference sequence). This CDR3 has 15 amino acids. The CDR3 sequence: CASRAERGPYNEQFF. CDR3 in DNA: TGCGCCAGCAGGGCCGAGCGGGGACCCTACAATGAGCAGTTCTTC.

This clonotype appeared many times. The chain couples TRBV7-9 to TRBJ1-1; D not certain. There are 16 residues in the CDR3. Germline V lookup: CDR1 SEHNR, CDR2 FQNEAQ (reference sequence). V was trimmed by 5 bases and J by 1 base, leaving 17 bases between them. CDR3 in amino acids: CASSPARRATNTEAFF. Here the CDR3 DNA reads TGTGCCAGCAGCCCGGCACGTAGAGCTACGAACACTGAAGCTTTCTTT.

This clonotype showed up many times. One base away lies a much larger clone, so this may be a sequencing read error. This chain uses TRBV7-6 with TRBJ2-7; D is perhaps TRBD1 (5 bases). Trimming cost V 5 bases and J 3 bases, with 11 bases left between them. This CDR3 comprises 13 residues. Per germline, CDR1 SGHVS and CDR2 FNYEAQ. CDR3: CASSQGTNYEQYF. The CDR3 region has the DNA TGTGCCAGCAGCCAGGGAACCAACTACGAGCAGTACTTC.

This clonotype was seen repeatedly, ten times or more. The chain is built from TRBV4-3 and TRBJ2-2, with D unclear. The CDR3 consists of 14 residues. Trimming removed 1 base from V and 0 bases from J, with 3 bases in between. Germline loops: CDR1 LGHNA, CDR2 YSLEER. In nucleotides, the CDR3 is TGCGCCAGCAGCCAAGGCCCGAACACCGGGGAGCTGTTTTTT. Residues: CASSQGPNTGELFF.

This clonotype showed up many times. CDR3 region: CASSLEGGDYGYTF. The CDR3 coding sequence is TGCGCCAGCAGCTTGGAAGGGGGGGACTATGGCTACACCTTC. V is TRBV5-1 and J is TRBJ1-2; D might be TRBD1 (6 bases). The CDR3 loop spans 14 amino acids. V lost 0 bases and J lost 3, with 9 bases in between. From germline, CDR1 is SGHRS and CDR2 YFSETQ. Together with reference TRBV5-1 and TRBJ1-2, the CDR3 gives the full variable domain: KAGVTQTPRYLIKTRGQQVTLSCSPISGHRSVSWYQQTPGQGLQFLFEYFSETQRNKGNFPGRFSGRQFSNSRSEMNVSTLELGDSALYLCASSLEGGDYGYTFGSGTRLTVV.

In this sample, this clonotype turned up many times. V usage is TRBV9 and J usage is TRBJ2-2; 8 nucleotides match TRBD2. From germline, CDR1 is SGDLS and CDR2 YYNGEE. The ends lost 0 bases at V and 6 bases at J; junction bases unmatched: 13. The CDR3 runs 18 residues. The CDR3 loop reads CASSVATGGLSRAGELFF. The CDR3 region has the DNA TGTGCCAGCAGCGTAGCAACGGGGGGGCTCTCCCGCGCCGGGGAGCTGTTTTTT.

At least ten counts were recorded for this clonotype. The chain couples TRBV5-6 to TRBJ2-4, with D uncertain. The CDR3 extends over 13 amino acids. The V end was cut by 0 bases, the J end by 12 bases, with 13 bases between. In germline, CDR1 is SGHDT, CDR2 YYEEEE. In DNA, the CDR3 is TGTGCCAGCAGCTTGGTTGGTCCGGACGATCAGTACTTC. Amino acid sequence: CASSLVGPDDQYF.

This clonotype was detected ten times or more. The V and J genes are TRBV12-3 or TRBV12-4 and TRBJ2-5; 7 bases map to TRBD1. J lost 5 bases, V lost 6 bases, and 9 bases had no gene match. CDR3 length: 14 amino acids. The CDR3 here is CASSTGTALETQYF. CDR3 in DNA: TGTGCCAGCAGCACGGGGACAGCCCTGGAGACCCAGTACTTC.

This clonotype was counted ten times or more. This chain joins TRBV7-8 and TRBJ2-1, with D perhaps matching TRBD1 (5 bases). Germline values: CDR1 SGHVS, CDR2 FQNEAQ. V lost 5 bases, J lost 5 bases, and 13 bases lay in between. The CDR3 consists of 14 residues. CDR3: CASSPLTVNNEQFF. CDR3 coding DNA: TGTGCCAGCAGCCCTCTGACAGTTAACAATGAGCAGTTCTTC.

By frequency in the sample, this clonotype is medium-sized. The rearrangement uses TRBV20-1 and TRBJ2-3; 8 positions match TRBD2. Losses at the gene ends were 3 bases for V and 3 bases for J; bases not matched to a gene: 11. The V gene's germline CDR1 is DFQATT and CDR2 SNEGSKA (reference sequence). The CDR3 contains 16 residues. The CDR3 bases are TGCAGTGCTAGGGGGGCCCCGGGGGGGCCAACAGATACGCAGTATTTT. It encodes CSARGAPGGPTDTQYF.